This T cell receptor beta chain comes out of a study of shared T cell receptors in the human thymus (dated by TCRdb to about 2021). General notes on the study: The study examined how self-reactive, shared T-cell receptor alpha chains are generated in the human thymus.

Clipping removes 2 bases from V and 8 bases from J, with 6 as the unmatched junction base count. Taken from the germline V gene, the CDR1 and CDR2 loops are MDHEN and SYDVKM. Inclusive of the bounding cysteine and phenylalanine, the CDR3 is 14 residues long. CDR3 DNA is the only sequence kept; it has 42 bases, read in frame from the first base. The library was built by means of the immunoSEQ multiplex PCR assay. TCRdb took this table from immuneACCESS and kept in-frame rearrangements with V and J called. Such tables lack part of the clones; where checked against another copy, unresolved V genes explain under half of the gap, and the rest is unexplained. The sample table holds 700,000 or so clones, of which around 85% were seen once. 0.0095% to 0.013% of the sample comes from the top ten. As for this clone: What this receptor recognizes is not known. No base quality values were provided; no much bigger clone lies one nucleotide off.

The sample was also linked to a second study, of human thymus T cells. From the second report: In Finland, the donors were immunologically healthy infants who were having open corrective cardiac surgery for congenital heart defects. Thymus tissue was obtained as surgical resects removed during corrective cardiac surgery. Both the thymic and the peripheral blood repertoires appeared to show biased V and J gene segment usage. The related research reported highly overlapping thymic TCR repertoires among unrelated individuals. The study characterized TCR alpha and beta repertoires from about 8 infant thymus samples and four related peripheral blood samples. The cohort included several male and two female infants, with donor ages spanning 7 to 244 days. After being mechanically released from the tissue, thymocytes were kept at -70 degrees C in pellets of about 9.5-30 million cells. A QIAsymphony instrument was used to extract genomic DNA from the frozen cell pellets. TCRB and TCRAD loci were amplified from a standardized quantity of quality-controlled genomic DNA using the immunoSEQ multiplex PCR assay. The amplicons covered the V(D)J region and were long enough to include the CDR3 and to identify the V and J genes. The commercial immunoSEQ service was used to sequence amplicons on an Illumina platform. Primer bias and sequencing errors were corrected as previously described, and TCRAD and TCRB definitions were based on the IMGT database. immunoSEQ Analyzer 3.0 and VDJTools were used for repertoire analysis, which covered basic statistics, V/J segment usage, diversity estimates, rarefaction and pairwise overlap. To estimate diversity, the Chao1, ChaoE, Efron-Thisted, Shannon and inverse Simpson indices were applied, and diversity was also estimated on datasets down-sampled to the smallest sample. For repertoire overlap, CDR3 nucleotide sequence, V gene and J gene had to match strictly, and clustering was done by Jaccard-based multidimensional scaling. On average, about 730,000 unique TCRB clonotypes were obtained from thymus samples, compared with approximately 84,000 from blood samples.

What was sequenced was thymocytes. This clonotype was obtained from a girl less than two years old with a congenital heart defect. Donor details come from another sample of the same person, matched by shared clones. The chain uses TRBV28 and TRBJ1-2; 9 middle bases align to TRBD1. The CDR3 amino acid sequence is: CASSLQDRGGGYTF. The DNA reads as follows: TGTGCCAGCAGTTTACAGGACAGGGGTGGCGGCTACACCTTC.